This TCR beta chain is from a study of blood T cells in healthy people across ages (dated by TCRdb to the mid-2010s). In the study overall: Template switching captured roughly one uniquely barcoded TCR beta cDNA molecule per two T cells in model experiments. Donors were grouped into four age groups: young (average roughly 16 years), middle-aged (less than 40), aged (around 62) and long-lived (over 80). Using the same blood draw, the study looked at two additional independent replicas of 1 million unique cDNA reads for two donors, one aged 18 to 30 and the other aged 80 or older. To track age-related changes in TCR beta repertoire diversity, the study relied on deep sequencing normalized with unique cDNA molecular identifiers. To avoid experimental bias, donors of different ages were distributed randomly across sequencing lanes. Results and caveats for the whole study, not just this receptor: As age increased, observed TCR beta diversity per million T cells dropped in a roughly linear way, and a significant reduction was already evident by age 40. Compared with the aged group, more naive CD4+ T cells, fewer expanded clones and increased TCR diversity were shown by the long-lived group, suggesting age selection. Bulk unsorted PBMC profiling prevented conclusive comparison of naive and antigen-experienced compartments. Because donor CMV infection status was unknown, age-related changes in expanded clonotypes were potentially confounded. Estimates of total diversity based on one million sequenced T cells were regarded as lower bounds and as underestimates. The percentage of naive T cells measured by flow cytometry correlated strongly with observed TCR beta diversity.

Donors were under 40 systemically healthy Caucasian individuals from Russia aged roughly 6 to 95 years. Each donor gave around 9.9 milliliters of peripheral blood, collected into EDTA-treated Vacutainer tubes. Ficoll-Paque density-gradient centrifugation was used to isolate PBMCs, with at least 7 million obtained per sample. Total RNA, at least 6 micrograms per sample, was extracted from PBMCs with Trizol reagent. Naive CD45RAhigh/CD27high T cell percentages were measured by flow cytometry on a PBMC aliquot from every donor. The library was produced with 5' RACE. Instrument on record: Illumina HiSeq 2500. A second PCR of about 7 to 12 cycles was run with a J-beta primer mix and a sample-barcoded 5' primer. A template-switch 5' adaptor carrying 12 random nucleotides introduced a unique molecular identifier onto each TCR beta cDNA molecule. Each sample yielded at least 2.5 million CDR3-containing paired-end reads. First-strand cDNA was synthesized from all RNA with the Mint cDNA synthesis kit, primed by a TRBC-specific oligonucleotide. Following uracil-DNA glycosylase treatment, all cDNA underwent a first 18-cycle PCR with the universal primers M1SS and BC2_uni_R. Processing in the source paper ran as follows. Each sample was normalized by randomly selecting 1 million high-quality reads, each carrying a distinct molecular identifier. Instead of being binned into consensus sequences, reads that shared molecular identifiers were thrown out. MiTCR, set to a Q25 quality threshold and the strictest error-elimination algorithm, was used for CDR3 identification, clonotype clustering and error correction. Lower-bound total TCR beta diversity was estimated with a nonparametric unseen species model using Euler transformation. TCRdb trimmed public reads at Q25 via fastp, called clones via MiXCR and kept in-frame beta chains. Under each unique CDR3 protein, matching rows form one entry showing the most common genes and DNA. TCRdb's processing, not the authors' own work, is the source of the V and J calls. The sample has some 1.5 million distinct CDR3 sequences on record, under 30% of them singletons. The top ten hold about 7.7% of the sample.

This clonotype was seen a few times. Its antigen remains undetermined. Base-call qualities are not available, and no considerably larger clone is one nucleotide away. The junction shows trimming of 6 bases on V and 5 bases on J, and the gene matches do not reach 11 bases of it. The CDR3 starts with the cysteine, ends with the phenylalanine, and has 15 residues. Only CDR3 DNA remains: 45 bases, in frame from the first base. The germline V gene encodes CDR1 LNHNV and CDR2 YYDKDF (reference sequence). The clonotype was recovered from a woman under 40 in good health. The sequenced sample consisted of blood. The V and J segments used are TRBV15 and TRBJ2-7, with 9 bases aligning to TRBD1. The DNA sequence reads TGTGCCACCAGGCAAGCGGGACAGGGAGCCCACGAGCAGTACTTC. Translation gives CATRQAGQGAHEQYF. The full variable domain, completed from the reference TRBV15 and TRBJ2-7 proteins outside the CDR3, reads DAMVIQNPRYQVTQFGKPVTLSCSQTLNHNVMYWYQQKSSQAPKLLFHYYDKDFNNEADTPDNFQSRRPNTSFCFLDIRSPGLGDTAMYLCATRQAGQGAHEQYFGPGTRLTVT.